The 6 T cell receptor beta chains reported below all come from one sample, sequenced in a study of CD8+ T cells in alopecia areata. Sequencing relied on a cDNA template that was reverse transcribed from extracted RNA. Generated by immunoSEQ multiplex PCR, the TCRdb table keeps only in-frame clones and is missing some. The sample holds over 95,000 clones, approximately 60% seen once. The sample's treatment: oral pan-JAK inhibitor, 5-10 mg twice daily. Here the sequenced sample was CD8+ T cells sorted from blood, taken at week 4, from a patient treated with tofacitinib. These TCRs come from a human donor with alopecia areata.

CDR3 in DNA: TGTGCCAGCAGTCGGACTAGCTCCTACGAGCAGTACTTC. Encoded protein: CASSRTSSYEQYF. The chain recombines TRBV6-6 with TRBJ2-7; TRBD2 matches at 7 bases. This CDR3 is built from 13 residues. Germline trimming cut 5 bases from V and 0 bases from J; bases unmatched to any gene: 1. The germline V gene has CDR1 MNHNY and CDR2 SVGAGI (reference sequence).

This clone was observed a few times. V and J are TRBV5-6 and TRBJ1-2; TRBD1 matches 8 bases. The germline CDR1 and CDR2 sequences are SGHDT and YYEEEE. Trimming removed 4 bases from V and 8 bases from J; junction bases left unmatched: 7. The CDR3 is 13 amino acids. Here the CDR3 DNA reads TGTGCCAGCAGCCCGGGACAGGTTAAAGGCTACACCTTC. This translates into CASSPGQVKGYTF. Combining the CDR3 with reference TRBV5-6 and TRBJ1-2 gives the whole variable domain DAGVTQSPTHLIKTRGQQVTLRCSPKSGHDTVSWYQQALGQGPQFIFQYYEEEERQRGNFPDRFSGHQFPNYSSELNVNALLLGDSALYLCASSPGQVKGYTFGSGTRLTVV.

The chain is built from TRBV4-3 and TRBJ2-7; TRBD2 matches at 12 bases. The length of the CDR3 is 16 residues. In germline, CDR1 is LGHNA, CDR2 YSLEER. The J segment lost 3 bases and the V segment lost 3 bases, leaving 6 bases of the junction unmatched. Here the CDR3 reads CASSQGLAGAIYEQYF. The CDR3 DNA reads as TGCGCCAGCAGCCAGGGACTAGCGGGTGCCATCTACGAGCAGTACTTC.

This rearrangement joins TRBV2 to TRBJ1-2, with D possibly being TRBD1 (6 bases). The CDR3 extends over 15 amino acids. V was pared by 5 bases and J by 8 bases, with 21 bases between. Germline CDR1 reads SNHLY; CDR2 reads FYNNEI. The CDR3 spells CASSFLLGGPRGYTF. In DNA form, the CDR3 reads TGTGCCAGCAGTTTCCTACTGGGGGGCCCAAGGGGCTACACCTTC.

This clone was observed a handful of times. The gene calls are TRBV6-6 and TRBJ1-6; 9 nucleotides agree with TRBD1. The CDR3 loop spans 14 amino acids. V lost 4 bases, J lost 9 bases, and 4 bases stayed unmatched. Germline V CDR1 and CDR2: MNHNY, SVGAGI (reference sequence). This chain's CDR3 is CASSLQGASSPLHF. CDR3 bases: TGTGCCAGCAGTTTACAGGGGGCGAGTTCACCCCTCCACTTT.

The V and J genes are TRBV6-5 and TRBJ2-2; perhaps TRBD1 as D (6 bases). V lost 6 bases and J 1 base, leaving 12 bases between the germline ends. This CDR3 has 15 amino acids. Germline V lookup: CDR1 MNHEY, CDR2 SVGAGI. The CDR3 loop reads CASRITGRNTGELFF. The DNA for the CDR3 is TGTGCCAGCAGGATAACAGGGAGGAACACCGGGGAGCTGTTTTTT.